The 17 T cell receptor beta chains below all came from one sample that was sequenced in a study of blood T cell repertoires in COVID-19. TCRdb keeps only in-frame clones here, not all; method: immunoSEQ multiplex PCR. The sample holds around 150,000 clones, more than 85% seen once. The sequenced sample was peripheral blood. Receptors originate from a woman in her fifties or sixties with COVID-19, enrolled during active disease.

The gene calls are TRBV29-1 and TRBJ2-1; D might be TRBD2 (6 bases). CDR3 length: 16 amino acids. CDR1 and CDR2 (germline): SQVTM, ANQGSEA. Deletions cut 4 bases from V and 5 bases from J, with 21 bases between. The chain's CDR3 is CSVAEGDGSRHNEQFF. For the CDR3, the DNA is TGCAGCGTTGCCGAAGGCGACGGGAGTCGGCACAATGAGCAGTTCTTC.

CDR3 DNA: TGTGCCAGCAGGAACAGGGATGGCTATGGCTACACCTTC. Protein: CASRNRDGYGYTF. The J gene is TRBJ1-2, the V gene TRBV6-5; D possibly corresponds to TRBD1 (6 bases). Deletions cut 6 bases from V and 4 bases from J, with 12 bases between. This CDR3 is 13 amino acids long. Germline lookup yields CDR1 MNHEY and CDR2 SVGAGI.

About this clone itself: The junction and the germline gene differ at one end; a read error may be behind it. CDR3 in amino acids: CASSSDRQETQYF. The DNA for the CDR3 is TGTGCTAGCAGCTCCGACAGACAAGAGACCCAGTACTTC. The gene calls are TRBV7-7 and TRBJ2-5; TRBD1 is a possible D gene (5 bases). CDR1 is SSHAT, CDR2 FNYEAQ, per germline (reference sequence). The length of the CDR3 is 13 residues.

This clone came up once. The chain links TRBV10-3 to TRBJ1-2, with TRBD1 identical over 7 bases. V lost 0 bases, J lost 8 bases, and 9 bases stayed unmatched. The CDR3 is 15 amino acids. CDR1 and CDR2 from the germline V gene are ENHRY and SYGVKD. As DNA, the CDR3 is TGTGCCATCAGTGAGTCGCGGGACAGACGAGGAGGCTACACCTTC. Amino acids: CAISESRDRRGGYTF.

The count of this clone is one. V gene TRBV12-3 or TRBV12-4 combines with J gene TRBJ2-7, with TRBD2 matching 8 bases. CDR3 length: 13 residues. V was clipped by 4 bases and J by 6 bases; unmatched bases: 5. CDR3 sequence (DNA): TGTGCCAGCAGTTACCGGGGGGGGCTCGAGCAGTACTTC. Translated, it gives CASSYRGGLEQYF.

The chain has TRBV5-1 and TRBJ1-3; TRBD1 agrees at 8 bases. Losses at the gene ends were 3 bases for V and 0 bases for J; bases not matched to a gene: 2. The CDR3 runs to 15 residues. Germline-derived CDR1 and CDR2 are SGHRS and YFSETQ. The CDR3 protein is CASSSTGGSGNTIYF. The CDR3 nucleotides are TGCGCCAGCAGCTCTACAGGGGGCTCTGGAAACACCATATATTTT.

V usage is TRBV7-2 and J usage is TRBJ1-2, with D unresolved. From germline, CDR1 is SGHTA and CDR2 FQGNSA. This CDR3 has 13 residues. Trimming left V 1 base short and J 7 bases short, with 10 bases between. CDR3 protein: CASSLGEMGGYTF. The CDR3 DNA is TGTGCCAGCAGCTTAGGGGAGATGGGTGGCTACACCTTC.

The V gene is TRBV15, the J gene TRBJ2-1; TRBD1 is a possible D gene (6 bases). Trimming shortened V by 3 bases and J by 2 bases, and 8 bases separated the two germline ends. The germline gives CDR1 LNHNV, CDR2 YYDKDF (reference sequence). This CDR3 region has 14 residues. In nucleotides, the CDR3 is TGTGCCACCAGCAGTAGGACAGCCTACAATGAGCAGTTCTTC. Encoded protein: CATSSRTAYNEQFF.

The CDR3 DNA follows: TGTGCCAGTAAAGGGACAGGGGTCTCCTACGAGCAGTACTTC. This encodes CASKGTGVSYEQYF. V usage is TRBV19 and J usage is TRBJ2-7; 10 nucleotides align to TRBD1. V shed 7 bases and J 0 bases; nucleotides not matched to a gene: 3. Per germline, CDR1 LNHDA and CDR2 SQIVND (reference sequence). This CDR3 contains 14 residues.

Turning to this clone: The junction does not match germline at one end; this may be a read error. The chain is built from TRBV15 and TRBJ2-1; 12 bases match TRBD1. The V gene's germline CDR1 is LNHNV and CDR2 YYDKDF (reference sequence). The CDR3 consists of 14 residues. This CDR3 reads CATSRDRGTGGLVF. The CDR3 DNA reads as TGTGCCACCAGCAGAGATAGAGGGACAGGGGGCTTGGTCTTC. Drawing the rest from reference TRBV15 and TRBJ2-1, the complete variable domain is DAMVIQNPRYQVTQFGKPVTLSCSQTLNHNVMYWYQQKSSQAPKLLFHYYDKDFNNEADTPDNFQSRRPNTSFCFLDIRSPGLGDTAMYLCATSRDRGTGGLVFGPGTRLTVL.

On this clone itself: At one end the junction does not follow the germline gene, possibly because of a read error. The chain couples TRBV3-1 (or the pseudogene TRBV3-2) to TRBJ1-2; D perhaps matches TRBD1 (6 bases). The CDR3 covers 14 residues. Germline V gene lookup returns CDR1 LGHDT and CDR2 YNNKEL (reference sequence). CDR3: CASSEDSQGYGYTF. The CDR3 DNA follows: TGTGCCAGCAGCGAAGATTCACAGGGCTATGGCTACACCTTC.

The rearrangement links TRBV7-8 to TRBJ2-1; TRBD2 might be the D (6 bases). Germline V gene data show CDR1 as SGHVS and CDR2 as FQNEAQ. Trimming stripped 5 bases from V and 6 bases from J, with 20 bases between. This CDR3 region has 16 residues. CDR3 in amino acids: CASSTRRAPRGNEQFF. The CDR3 nucleotides read TGTGCCAGCAGCACAAGAAGGGCCCCGCGGGGCAATGAGCAGTTCTTC.

V is TRBV5-6 and J is TRBJ1-2; 8 bases agree with TRBD1. The CDR3 extends over 14 amino acids. The germline gives CDR1 SGHDT, CDR2 YYEEEE. V lost 1 base to trimming and J lost 4 bases; unmatched junction nucleotides: 3. CDR3 bases: TGTGCCAGCAGCTTGCAGGGGGCAGGCTATGGCTACACCTTC. Its translation is CASSLQGAGYGYTF.

V and J are TRBV19 and TRBJ2-4, with a tentative D call TRBD1 (5 bases). CDR3 length: 17 amino acids. V was cut by 5 bases and J by 0 bases, with 17 bases left in between. CDR1 and CDR2 (germline): LNHDA, SQIVND (reference sequence). Here the CDR3 reads CASSPPPDRLAKNIQYF. CDR3 nucleotide sequence: TGTGCCAGTAGTCCCCCGCCCGACAGATTAGCCAAAAACATTCAGTACTTC.

The chain combines TRBV11-2 with TRBJ2-3; D not resolved. Germline lookup yields CDR1 SGHAT and CDR2 FQNNGV. CDR3 length: 12 residues. V was pared by 5 bases and J by 5 bases, with 8 bases between. This CDR3 is CASSPYIDTQYF. CDR3 nucleotides: TGTGCCAGCAGCCCTTATATAGATACGCAGTATTTT. Full variable domain (missing parts from reference TRBV11-2 and TRBJ2-3): EAGVAQSPRYKIIEKRQSVAFWCNPISGHATLYWYQQILGQGPKLLIQFQNNGVVDDSQLPKDRFSAERLKGVDSTLKIQPAKLEDSAVYLCASSPYIDTQYFGPGTRLTVL.

This clone was detected once. This chain connects TRBV3-1 (or the pseudogene TRBV3-2) to TRBJ1-1, with D perhaps TRBD1 (5 bases). Per germline, CDR1 LGHDT and CDR2 YNNKEL (reference sequence). The length of the CDR3 is 15 residues. Trimming removed 0 bases at V and 3 bases at J, with 11 bases between. The chain's CDR3 is CASSQDFRADTEAFF. The CDR3 DNA reads as TGTGCCAGCAGCCAAGATTTCAGGGCAGACACTGAAGCTTTCTTT.

The chain couples TRBV13 to TRBJ1-3, with 10 bases aligning to TRBD1. CDR1 and CDR2 (germline): PRHDT, FYEKMQ (reference sequence). This CDR3 has 15 residues. J gave up 2 bases and V 5 bases, and 3 bases lay outside the gene matches. The DNA of the CDR3 is TGTGCCAGCAGCCGCGACAGGGGGCCTGGAAACACCATATATTTT. Translation gives CASSRDRGPGNTIYF.